This TCR beta chain is from a study of T cell responses to AZD1222 COVID-19 vaccine. This clone turned up a few times. Libraries were prepared by immunoSEQ multiplex PCR; TCRdb keeps only in-frame clonotypes and omits some of them. The table has about 120,000 clones, roughly nine tenths seen once. The origin of this receptor is an adult who received the AZD1222 COVID-19 vaccine. The material was peripheral blood, obtained 28 days after the second AZD1222 dose.

CDR3 loop: CASSLEPYLHGAAFF. In DNA form, the CDR3 reads TGTGCCAGCAGCCTCGAACCTTACCTGCACGGAGCGGCTTTCTTT. The J gene is TRBJ1-1, the V gene TRBV6-2 or TRBV6-3; unclear D gene. CDR1 is MNHEY and CDR2 is SVGEGT in the germline V gene. V was cut by 6 bases and J by 11 bases, with 25 bases left in between. CDR3 length: 15 residues.